This T cell receptor beta chain derives from a study of T cells in Graves' hyperthyroidism and ophthalmopathy. Findings of the study overall: Blood also contained most expanded thyroid clonotypes above 0.001.

Amplified TCR beta CDR3 regions derived from RNA transcripts. The HTBI primer set drove a first-round RT-PCR of the TCR CDR3. TCRdb reprocessed the multiplex PCR reads via MiXCR and lists one record per CDR3 protein. The table lists approximately 590,000 distinct CDR3 sequences, about 15% of them singletons. This clonotype was counted many times. Antigen unknown. CDR3 length: 17 residues. Germline CDR1 SNHLY, CDR2 FYNNEI. V shed 6 bases, J shed 1 base, and the junction held 4 bases outside the gene matches. The source material was blood. The sequence came from a woman younger than 45 with Graves' hyperthyroidism. This rearrangement joins TRBV2 to TRBJ2-2; 14 bases line up with TRBD2. The CDR3 region is CASRGLAGERNTGELFF. The CDR3, as DNA: TGTGCCAGCAGGGGACTAGCGGGAGAGAGGAACACCGGGGAGCTGTTTTTT.